This TCR beta chain was observed in a study of cytomegalovirus exposure and HLA in healthy donors. At the level of the study: Approximately 180 million T cells yielded roughly 100 million unique TCR beta sequences, as an earlier analysis found. Study results and limitations: A missense variant in DCLRE1C was later tied to TCR beta V- and J-gene trimming. According to an earlier analysis, most TCR beta V segments yielded productive rearrangements about 90% or about 30% of the time.

Looked up from germline, CDR1 is MDHEN and CDR2 is SYDVKM. V lost 2 bases to trimming and J lost 0 bases, with 13 bases between them. The CDR3 runs 16 residues. The PCR contained 60 Vbeta and 13 Jbeta primers. The assay was immunoSEQ multiplex PCR, and TCRdb's table has in-frame clones only and misses some. The table lists about 130,000 clones, approximately 74% of them singletons, with 4% in the top ten. In the case of this clone: Its antigen is not known.

The receptor's source is a middle-aged man in good health and CMV-seropositive. The sample was PBMCs. The V call is TRBV28, the J call TRBJ1-1, with D possibly TRBD1 on 5 matching bases. The CDR3 bases are TGTGCCAGCAGTTTAAGGGCAGGGAGGGTGAACACTGAAGCTTTCTTT. As protein: CASSLRAGRVNTEAFF.